The 21 T cell receptor beta chains below were found in one sample sequenced in a study of T cells in Graves' hyperthyroidism and ophthalmopathy. Template material for amplifying TCR beta CDR3 regions consisted of RNA transcripts. HTBI primers were employed in a first-round RT-PCR of the TCR CDR3. TCRdb recomputed calls from the multiplex PCR reads with MiXCR, one row per CDR3 protein. The sample carries hundreds of thousands of distinct CDR3 sequences, 45% recorded once. Sequenced material: peripheral blood or thyroid tissue (not recorded which). The receptors stem from an adult man with Graves' disease, either hyperthyroidism or ophthalmopathy (not recorded which).

The chain couples TRBV29-1 to TRBJ1-1, with TRBD1 matching 8 bases. Trimming at V came to 8 bases and at J to 12 bases, leaving 8 bases not matched to a gene. Germline V gene data show CDR1 as SQVTM and CDR2 as ANQGSEA. This CDR3 contains 10 residues. The CDR3 nucleotides read TGCAGCAGCGAAGGACAGGGCACTTTCTTT. Translating gives CSSEGQGTFF. The full variable domain, rest sourced from reference TRBV29-1 and TRBJ1-1, is SAVISQKPSRDICQRGTSLTIQCQVDSQVTMMFWYRQQPGQSLTLIATANQGSEATYESGFVIDKFPISRPNLTFSTLTVSNMSPEDSSIYLCSSEGQGTFFGQGTRLTVV.

The table lists this clonotype with many counts. The genes are TRBV7-2 and TRBJ1-2; TRBD1 matches at 8 bases. CDR3 length: 14 amino acids. CDR1 is SGHTA, CDR2 FQGNSA, per germline. Trimming took 6 bases from V and 4 from J; bases not matched to a gene: 7. CDR3 coding DNA: TGTGCCAGCAGTCGTACAGGGGGAATCTATGGCTACACCTTC. This gives the protein CASSRTGGIYGYTF.

About this clonotype: One end of the junction does not line up with germline, which may come from a read error. The rearrangement uses TRBV7-3 and TRBJ1-1; D gene ambiguous. Germline loops: CDR1 SGHTA, CDR2 FQGTGA. The CDR3 spans 9 residues. CDR3: CASSKGAGF. CDR3 DNA sequence: TGTGCCAGCAGCAAAGGAGCGGGATTT. The full variable domain, in which reference TRBV7-3 and TRBJ1-1 provide the parts outside the CDR3, is GAGVSQTPSNKVTEKGKYVELRCDPISGHTALYWYRQSLGQGPEFLIYFQGTGAADDSGLPNDRFFAVRPEGSVSTLKIQRTERGDSAVYLCASSKGAGFGQGTRLTVV.

This rearrangement joins TRBV2 to TRBJ2-7, with a tentative D call TRBD1 (6 bases). This CDR3 comprises 14 residues. Germline values: CDR1 SNHLY, CDR2 FYNNEI. Trimming shortened V by 9 bases and J by 4 bases, and 19 bases separated the two germline ends. CDR3 in amino acids: CASFRAGDGYEQYF. The CDR3, as DNA: TGTGCCAGTTTTAGGGCAGGGGATGGGTACGAGCAGTACTTC.

The chain has TRBV7-9 and TRBJ2-7; D possibly corresponds to TRBD1 (5 bases). Trimming took off 2 bases at V and 3 bases at J, with 17 bases between the two ends. The CDR3 is 16 residues long. Germline assignment: CDR1 SEHNR and CDR2 FQNEAQ (reference sequence). The CDR3 region is CASSLTGDKYGYEQYF. The CDR3 bases are TGTGCCAGCAGCTTAACAGGTGACAAATATGGCTACGAGCAGTACTTC.

Ten or more counts support this clonotype. The genes are TRBV12-3 or TRBV12-4 and TRBJ2-5; 8 positions match TRBD1. The CDR3 has 14 residues. V shed 5 bases and J 5 bases; nucleotides not matched to a gene: 7. The DNA for the CDR3 is TGTGCCAGCAGTCCCGACAGGGGATGGGAGACCCAGTACTTC. The encoded protein is CASSPDRGWETQYF.

The gene calls are TRBV20-1 and TRBJ1-4, with 7 bases that match TRBD1. The V gene's germline CDR1 is DFQATT and CDR2 SNEGSKA (reference sequence). V lost 6 bases to trimming and J lost 6 bases; unmatched junction nucleotides: 10. This CDR3 is 14 amino acids long. Here the CDR3 reads CSARQGRGDEKLFF. The CDR3 DNA reads as TGCAGTGCAAGACAGGGCCGGGGGGATGAAAAACTGTTTTTT.

Remarks on this clonotype: Here the CDR3 omits its conserved ending phenylalanine or tryptophan, so a read error is the likely source. The CDR3 DNA sequence: TGTGCCAGCAGTTCGGACAGGGGGGGGGGTGAAGCTTTCCTT. The encoded protein is CASSSDRGGGEAFL. The V and J genes are TRBV2 and TRBJ1-1; 10 bases align to TRBD1. The length of the CDR3 is 14 residues. The germline gives CDR1 SNHLY, CDR2 FYNNEI. J gave up 7 bases and V 5 bases, and 7 bases lay outside the gene matches.

The sample holds one count of this clonotype. A much bigger clone sits one base away, suggesting this may be a read error. The CDR3 loop reads CVTRAGPGYTF. The DNA of the CDR3 is TGTGTAACCCGGGCCGGCCCTGGCTACACCTTC. V and J are TRBV7-8 and TRBJ1-2, with D hard to call. The length of the CDR3 is 11 residues. In germline, CDR1 is SGHVS, CDR2 FQNEAQ.

This chain joins TRBV20-1 and TRBJ2-7, with a possible D match to TRBD2 (6 bases). The V gene's germline CDR1 is DFQATT and CDR2 SNEGSKA (reference sequence). V was shortened by 5 bases and J by 7 bases, with 21 bases between the two germline ends. The CDR3 sequence is 14 residues long. This chain's CDR3 is CSAPNGGTGREQYF. CDR3 bases: TGCAGTGCTCCTAACGGCGGGACGGGGCGAGAGCAGTACTTC.

The chain couples TRBV20-1 to TRBJ2-2; the D gene is possibly TRBD1 (6 bases). The CDR3 loop spans 16 amino acids. The germline gives CDR1 DFQATT, CDR2 SNEGSKA (reference sequence). The V and J ends lost 2 bases and 7 bases respectively, with 20 bases between them. The CDR3 sequence is CSARNRDQGLGGELFF. DNA for the CDR3: TGCAGTGCTAGAAACAGGGACCAAGGGTTGGGCGGGGAGCTGTTTTTT.

This clonotype was picked up one time. This is likely a read error, given that the CDR3 carries no conserved phenylalanine or tryptophan at its end. The chain links TRBV7-2 to TRBJ2-7, with D perhaps matching TRBD1 (5 bases). The germline CDR1 and CDR2 sequences are SGHTA and FQGNSA. Trimming left V 2 bases short and J 2 bases short, with 7 bases between. This CDR3 region has 13 residues. The CDR3 reads CASSLFRAYEQYL. The CDR3 nucleotides read TGTGCCAGCAGCTTATTCAGGGCCTACGAGCAGTACCTC.

This rearrangement joins TRBV3-1 to TRBJ2-5; D gene ambiguous. The V gene's germline CDR1 is LGHDT and CDR2 YNNKEL (reference sequence). This CDR3 has 14 amino acids. V lost 6 bases to trimming and J lost 6 bases, with 17 bases between them. The CDR3 bases are TGTGCCAGCAGTTACTCCCTGATCCAGCAGACCCAGTACTTC. Amino acid sequence: CASSYSLIQQTQYF.

This chain connects TRBV2 to TRBJ2-7; D is unresolved. CDR1 is SNHLY, CDR2 FYNNEI, per germline. Deletions cut 4 bases from V and 6 bases from J, with 19 bases between. The CDR3 covers 15 residues. In DNA, the CDR3 is TGTGCCAGCAGTGGAGTCTTTCTCACAAGAACCGAGCAGTACTTC. This translates into CASSGVFLTRTEQYF.

This clonotype was picked up a small number of times. The chain recombines TRBV29-1 with TRBJ1-4; maybe TRBD1 (5 bases). The CDR3 sequence is 15 residues long. The germline CDR1 and CDR2 sequences are SQVTM and ANQGSEA. Trimming removed 6 bases at V and 5 bases at J, with 19 bases between. CDR3 sequence (DNA): TGCAGCGTCCGGGGGTCGGGACTGATAAATGAAAAACTGTTTTTT. Residues: CSVRGSGLINEKLFF. Based on the CDR3 plus reference TRBV29-1 and TRBJ1-4, the full variable domain is SAVISQKPSRDICQRGTSLTIQCQVDSQVTMMFWYRQQPGQSLTLIATANQGSEATYESGFVIDKFPISRPNLTFSTLTVSNMSPEDSSIYLCSVRGSGLINEKLFFGSGTQLSVL.

At least ten counts were recorded for this clonotype. V and J are TRBV9 and TRBJ2-7; either TRBD1 or TRBD2 may fit D (5 bases each). This CDR3 has 15 residues. Germline V gene lookup returns CDR1 SGDLS and CDR2 YYNGEE. V gave up 4 bases and J gave up 0 bases, with 14 bases separating them. The CDR3 DNA sequence: TGTGCCAGCAGCCTCGGGGCACAGGCCTCCTACGAGCAGTACTTC. Its protein product is CASSLGAQASYEQYF.

This clonotype showed up many times. V is TRBV7-9 and J is TRBJ1-6, with TRBD1 matching 7 bases. Germline values: CDR1 SEHNR, CDR2 FQNEAQ (reference sequence). Trimming cost V 1 base and J 9 bases; bases outside gene matches: 3. This CDR3 region has 14 residues. CDR3 in amino acids: CASSLEGATSPLHF. The CDR3 bases are TGTGCCAGCAGCTTAGAGGGGGCGACTTCACCCCTCCACTTT.

Many counts were recorded for this clonotype. This chain joins TRBV29-1 and TRBJ1-2, with 7 bases that match TRBD1. The germline gives CDR1 SQVTM, CDR2 ANQGSEA. V lost 0 bases and J lost 7; bases outside the gene matches: 5. The CDR3 consists of 13 residues. The CDR3 DNA is TGCAGCGTTGAAGAGGAGGGGGCAGGTGGCTACACCTTC. This codes for CSVEEEGAGGYTF.

This clonotype came up many times. This chain joins TRBV19 and TRBJ1-6; D remains unclear. This CDR3 comprises 12 residues. CDR1 and CDR2 (germline): LNHDA, SQIVND (reference sequence). V lost 7 bases and J 9 bases, leaving 10 bases between the germline ends. In DNA form, the CDR3 reads TGTGCCAGTACAAGCTTTGGTTCACCCCTCCACTTT. Its protein product is CASTSFGSPLHF.

This clonotype was detected many times. This chain uses TRBV11-2 with TRBJ2-7, with TRBD2 matching 8 bases. There are 13 residues in the CDR3. The V gene end was trimmed by 5 bases and the J gene end by 3 bases; junction bases not matched to a gene: 3. CDR1 is SGHAT and CDR2 is FQNNGV in the germline V gene. CDR3 in DNA: TGTGCCAGCAGCAGGGGACTAGACTACGAGCAGTACTTC. It translates to CASSRGLDYEQYF.

This clonotype was detected many times. This chain joins TRBV19 and TRBJ1-5; D remains unclear. The germline V gene encodes CDR1 LNHDA and CDR2 SQIVND (reference sequence). Between the trimmed V and J ends, which lost 9 bases and 3 bases, there was a span of 9 bases. The CDR3 has 12 residues. Here the CDR3 DNA reads TGTGCCAGCACAGTTTCCAATCAGCCCCAGCATTTT. Protein: CASTVSNQPQHF.